This record covers a single T cell receptor beta chain. What it binds is not known. This specimen belongs to a study of OX40 agonist ivuxolimab in advanced cancers. Study observations and caveats: Some nonresponders also had low normalized T-cell clonal expansion.

Germline trimming cut 3 bases from V and 4 bases from J; bases unmatched to any gene: 6. Germline-derived CDR1 and CDR2 are SNHLY and FYNNEI. This CDR3 contains 16 residues. Profiling relied on immunoSEQ multiplex PCR, and the TCRdb table lists in-frame clones only, not all of them. The sample has fewer than 25,000 clones, roughly four fifths seen once; the top ten hold around 29%. The input for sequencing was CD4+ or CD8+ T cells sorted from blood, taken in a trial of the OX40 agonist ivuxolimab. The origin of this receptor is an adult with an advanced solid tumor such as melanoma, head and neck, liver or kidney cancer. The gene calls are TRBV2 and TRBJ2-3, with 11 bases aligning to TRBD2. DNA of the CDR3: TGTGCCAGCAGTGACGCGACTAGCGGGATTGCAGATACGCAGTATTTT. This translates into CASSDATSGIADTQYF.